This passage covers 19 T cell receptor beta chains from one sample sequenced in a study of shared clonotypes between healthy human individuals. Clones were sequenced by immunoSEQ multiplex PCR, and TCRdb holds only the in-frame ones, with some missing. This sample has around 980,000 clones, with around three quarters found just once. Sample: memory CD4+ T cells from PBMCs. Subset noted: CD45RA-negative fraction. The receptors derive from a man between 18 and 29 years old in good health. Some clones in this sample may be carry-over from other donors' samples.

Comment on this clone: Other DNA sequences in this sample translate to the same CDR3. V usage is TRBV28 and J usage is TRBJ1-1; D unclear. This CDR3 has 13 amino acids. Germline CDR1 and CDR2: MDHEN and SYDVKM. Trimming stripped 7 bases from V and 2 bases from J, with 11 bases between. CDR3 sequence (DNA): TGTGCCAGCACAGTTTCGTACAACACTGAAGCTTTCTTT. It codes for CASTVSYNTEAFF.

The chain recombines TRBV9 with TRBJ2-2, with 10 bases fitting TRBD2. Germline V lookup: CDR1 SGDLS, CDR2 YYNGEE. Trimming cost V 4 bases and J 1 base; bases outside gene matches: 4. The CDR3 runs to 16 residues. The CDR3 spells CASSTRTSGNTGELFF. In DNA, the CDR3 is TGTGCCAGCAGCACTCGGACTAGCGGGAACACCGGGGAGCTGTTTTTT.

The J gene is TRBJ2-7, the V gene TRBV25-1, with a possible D match to TRBD1 (6 bases). This CDR3 contains 14 residues. Trimming removed 3 bases from V and 3 bases from J, with 12 bases in between. Germline V gene data show CDR1 as MGHDK and CDR2 as SYGVNS. CDR3 coding DNA: TGTGCCAGCAGTGATTCAGGGGCCGGCTACGAGCAGTACTTC. Translating gives CASSDSGAGYEQYF.

V is TRBV11-2 and J is TRBJ2-3; 11 bases align to TRBD2. V was clipped by 3 bases and J by 1 base; unmatched bases: 3. This CDR3 is built from 16 residues. Germline loops: CDR1 SGHAT, CDR2 FQNNGV. CDR3 amino acids: CASSFTTSGGTDTQYF. CDR3 in DNA: TGTGCCAGCAGCTTCACGACTAGCGGGGGCACAGATACGCAGTATTTT. Full variable domain (remainder filled in from reference TRBV11-2 and TRBJ2-3): EAGVAQSPRYKIIEKRQSVAFWCNPISGHATLYWYQQILGQGPKLLIQFQNNGVVDDSQLPKDRFSAERLKGVDSTLKIQPAKLEDSAVYLCASSFTTSGGTDTQYFGPGTRLTVL.

This clone turned up a few times. The chain is built from TRBV11-1 and TRBJ2-3; 10 bases are shared with TRBD2. This CDR3 is built from 18 residues. Looked up from germline, CDR1 is SGHAT and CDR2 is FQDESV (reference sequence). J was trimmed by 3 bases and V by 5 bases; bases with no gene match: 14. In DNA form, the CDR3 reads TGTGCCAGCAGCCCAAAGAGGTCTAGCGGGAGTACTACAGATACGCAGTATTTT. Amino acids: CASSPKRSSGSTTDTQYF. The full variable domain, in which reference TRBV11-1 and TRBJ2-3 provide the parts outside the CDR3, is EAEVAQSPRYKITEKSQAVAFWCDPISGHATLYWYRQILGQGPELLVQFQDESVVDDSQLPKDRFSAERLKGVDSTLKIQPAELGDSAMYLCASSPKRSSGSTTDTQYFGPGTRLTVL.

V is TRBV28 and J is TRBJ2-7, with D possibly TRBD2 on 5 matching bases. V was clipped by 6 bases and J by 3 bases, with 18 bases between them. Germline-derived CDR1 and CDR2 are MDHEN and SYDVKM. The CDR3 is 15 residues long. The CDR3 DNA follows: TGTGCCAGCAGCCCCACCGATGGGAGAGACTACGAGCAGTACTTC. It codes for CASSPTDGRDYEQYF.

The V and J genes are TRBV2 and TRBJ2-7; D gene ambiguous. Between the trimmed V and J ends, which lost 4 bases and 0 bases, there was a span of 13 bases. CDR3 length equals 15 residues. Germline V CDR1 and CDR2: SNHLY, FYNNEI. The CDR3 protein is CASSVRPTNSYEQYF. CDR3 in DNA: TGTGCCAGCAGTGTCCGCCCGACAAACTCCTACGAGCAGTACTTC.

The V gene is TRBV29-1, the J gene TRBJ1-4; 7 positions agree with TRBD1. Germline V gene lookup returns CDR1 SQVTM and CDR2 ANQGSEA. This CDR3 comprises 12 residues. Trimming removed 5 bases from V and 11 bases from J; junction bases left unmatched: 8. DNA of the CDR3: TGCAGCGTTCTCCGACAGGGTTGGAAACTGTTTTTT. This sequence encodes CSVLRQGWKLFF.

This chain links TRBV5-1 with TRBJ2-3; weak D call: TRBD2 (6 bases). The V and J ends lost 0 bases and 4 bases respectively, with 9 bases between them. The CDR3 covers 14 residues. The germline gives CDR1 SGHRS, CDR2 YFSETQ. CDR3 sequence: CASSLDGSADTQYF. The CDR3, as DNA: TGCGCCAGCAGCTTGGACGGGAGTGCAGATACGCAGTATTTT.

The chain joins TRBV29-1 to TRBJ2-2; 7 nucleotides match TRBD2. The V gene's germline CDR1 is SQVTM and CDR2 ANQGSEA. There are 16 residues in the CDR3. Trimming cost V 7 bases and J 3 bases; bases outside gene matches: 14. CDR3: CSARTERGVHTGELFF. CDR3 bases: TGCAGCGCCCGGACGGAGCGGGGAGTTCACACCGGGGAGCTGTTTTTT.

This clone was counted a few times. CDR3 in DNA: TGTGCCAGCAGCTCCGGAGCATGGGAAGCTTTCTTT. It is translated as CASSSGAWEAFF. The V call is TRBV7-9, the J call TRBJ1-1; no firm D call. Germline V CDR1 and CDR2: SEHNR, FQNEAQ (reference sequence). The length of the CDR3 is 12 residues. The germline V and J ends were trimmed by 4 bases and 8 bases, with 11 bases remaining between them.

This clone was seen a handful of times. Since a much larger clone is just one base distant, this may be a read error. At the DNA level, this CDR3 is encoded by other sequences in the same sample as well. The chain joins TRBV20-1 to TRBJ2-7, with no clear D. Germline assignment: CDR1 DFQATT and CDR2 SNEGSKA (reference sequence). The CDR3 extends over 11 amino acids. V shed 3 bases and J shed 2 bases, with 5 bases lying between them. DNA of the CDR3: TGCAGTGCTAGTTCCCCCTACGAGCAGTACTTC. This encodes CSASSPYEQYF.

This rearrangement joins TRBV6-1 to TRBJ2-7; 8 nucleotides line up with TRBD1. CDR1 MNHNS and CDR2 SASEGT come from the germline V gene. V lost 3 bases and J lost 6; bases outside the gene matches: 10. The CDR3 has 15 amino acids. The chain's CDR3 is CASSEAGQGWREQYF. In DNA, the CDR3 is TGTGCCAGCAGTGAGGCCGGACAGGGTTGGCGCGAGCAGTACTTC.

V and J are TRBV9 and TRBJ1-4, with a tentative D call TRBD1 (5 bases). Germline V gene sequence: CDR1 SGDLS, CDR2 YYNGEE. The germline V and J ends were trimmed by 0 bases and 8 bases, with 14 bases remaining between them. There are 15 residues in the CDR3. For the CDR3, the DNA is TGTGCCAGCAGCGTAGGAGGTGGGGCGCGGGAAAAACTGTTTTTT. Encoded protein: CASSVGGGAREKLFF.

The V and J genes are TRBV11-3 and TRBJ2-5; 10 positions match TRBD2. Trimming removed 4 bases from V and 5 bases from J; junction bases left unmatched: 7. Germline V gene sequence: CDR1 SGHNT, CDR2 YENEEA. The CDR3 totals 15 residues. The CDR3 DNA is TGTGCCAGCAGCTCCAGCGGGAGGGTTTTCGAGACCCAGTACTTC. Encoded protein: CASSSSGRVFETQYF.

V is TRBV5-1 and J is TRBJ1-5; tentatively, D is TRBD1 (5 bases). This CDR3 region has 14 residues. Germline CDR1 SGHRS, CDR2 YFSETQ. Between the trimmed V and J ends, which lost 0 bases and 5 bases, there was a span of 9 bases. Here the CDR3 reads CASSLGRADQPQHF. Written as DNA, the CDR3 is TGCGCCAGCAGCTTGGGCAGGGCCGATCAGCCCCAGCATTTT.

Turning to this clone: Other DNA sequences in the sample encode the same CDR3. The chain carries TRBV5-1 and TRBJ2-5; TRBD2 matches 9 bases. CDR1 is SGHRS, CDR2 YFSETQ, per germline. This CDR3 contains 14 residues. The V segment lost 2 bases and the J segment 5 bases; nucleotides outside the gene matches: 4. The CDR3 nucleotides are TGCGCCAGCAGCTTAATAGCGGGAGAGGAGACCCAGTACTTC. The encoded protein is CASSLIAGEETQYF.

The V gene is TRBV7-2, the J gene TRBJ2-7; D gene ambiguous. The CDR3 is made up of 14 amino acids. CDR1 SGHTA and CDR2 FQGNSA come from the germline V gene. The V end lost 2 bases, the J end lost 1 base, and 9 bases lay between the germline ends. CDR3 sequence reads: CASSLSAPSYEQYF. The CDR3, as DNA: TGTGCCAGCAGCTTATCCGCACCTTCCTACGAGCAGTACTTC.

With regard to this clone: This CDR3 is also generated by other DNA sequences in the sample. V and J are TRBV5-1 and TRBJ1-1, with D hard to call. This CDR3 is built from 13 residues. CDR1 is SGHRS and CDR2 is YFSETQ in the germline V gene. V was cut by 0 bases and J by 3 bases, with 6 bases left in between. CDR3 sequence (DNA): TGCGCCAGCAGCTTGGTGGCAGACACTGAAGCTTTCTTT. As protein: CASSLVADTEAFF.